Following are 11 T cell receptor beta chains from one sample sequenced in a study of T-cell memory formation after mild COVID-19. MiXCR was run by TCRdb on the 5' RACE reads, yielding one entry per CDR3 protein. The data show about 470,000 distinct CDR3 sequences, with around 27% seen just once and around 12% held by the top ten. Sequenced material: PBMCs or a T cell subset sorted from them (not recorded which). These TCRs come from an adult woman who had mild COVID-19 (a few samples of this study predate the infection). Cell type and time point are not known.

The table lists this clonotype with a few counts. The V gene is TRBV7-9, the J gene TRBJ2-3; 9 bases are a match to TRBD2. Losses at the gene ends were 1 base for V and 2 bases for J; bases not matched to a gene: 19. The CDR3 runs 21 residues. Germline V gives CDR1 SEHNR, CDR2 FQNEAQ (reference sequence). For the CDR3, the DNA is TGTGCCAGCAGCTTAGTTCGCCGTAGCGGGAGCGCGCGATACTACACAGATACGCAGTATTTT. Encoded protein: CASSLVRRSGSARYYTDTQYF.

The genes are TRBV6-5 and TRBJ2-2; 8 bases agree with TRBD1. The CDR3 spans 14 residues. J lost 4 bases, V lost 6 bases, and 4 bases had no gene match. In germline, CDR1 is MNHEY, CDR2 SVGAGI. CDR3 in amino acids: CASRQGVSTGELFF. As DNA, the CDR3 is TGTGCCAGCAGACAGGGGGTGTCCACCGGGGAGCTGTTTTTT.

There are a few counts of this clonotype. The V gene is TRBV11-2, the J gene TRBJ2-7; TRBD1 aligns across 8 bases. This CDR3 contains 15 residues. Germline V lookup: CDR1 SGHAT, CDR2 FQNNGV. The J segment lost 1 base and the V segment lost 3 bases, leaving 5 bases of the junction unmatched. The CDR3 sequence is CASSFTGQASYEQYF. The CDR3 region has the DNA TGTGCCAGCAGCTTTACGGGACAGGCATCCTACGAGCAGTACTTC.

The chain couples TRBV6-2 or TRBV6-3 to TRBJ2-1; TRBD1 agrees at 7 bases. There are 16 residues in the CDR3. The V gene end was trimmed by 2 bases and the J gene end by 7 bases; junction bases not matched to a gene: 11. Germline CDR1 MNHEY, CDR2 SVGEGT. The DNA of the CDR3 is TGTGCCAGCAGTTACCGTCCGACAGGGAAGGTAAATGAGCAGTTCTTC. As protein: CASSYRPTGKVNEQFF.

Only a few counts were recorded for this clonotype. V and J are TRBV12-3 or TRBV12-4 and TRBJ2-5, with 8 bases that match TRBD2. The CDR3 extends over 14 amino acids. The ends lost 5 bases at V and 5 bases at J; junction bases unmatched: 7. The CDR3 reads CASSHLAGRETQYF. For the CDR3, the DNA is TGTGCCAGCAGTCATCTAGCGGGTCGGGAGACCCAGTACTTC.

This clonotype showed up just a few times. V gene TRBV7-9 combines with J gene TRBJ2-4; D remains unclear. Trimming left V 4 bases short and J 8 bases short, with 15 bases between. Germline CDR1 is SEHNR and CDR2 is FQNEAQ (reference sequence). CDR3 length: 14 amino acids. The CDR3 sequence: CASSSDEERDIQYF. CDR3 nucleotide sequence: TGTGCCAGCAGCTCCGACGAAGAACGAGACATTCAGTACTTC. Filled out from reference TRBV7-9 and TRBJ2-4, the complete variable domain reads DTGVSQNPRHKITKRGQNVTFRCDPISEHNRLYWYRQTLGQGPEFLTYFQNEAQLEKSRLLSDRFSAERPKGSFSTLEIQRTEQGDSAMYLCASSSDEERDIQYFGAGTRLSVL.

This clonotype was found a few times. This chain's CDR3 is CATSESLGGQETQYF. The CDR3 DNA is TGTGCCACCAGCGAGTCTCTGGGGGGACAAGAGACCCAGTACTTC. The rearrangement joins TRBV15 to TRBJ2-5, with a possible D match to TRBD2 (6 bases). Germline V lookup: CDR1 LNHNV, CDR2 YYDKDF (reference sequence). The V gene lost 5 bases and the J gene lost 2 bases, with 15 bases spanning the gap. CDR3 length: 15 residues.

The chain couples TRBV10-3 to TRBJ2-7, with 7 bases lining up with TRBD1. The CDR3 has 15 amino acids. Germline V CDR1 and CDR2: ENHRY, SYGVKD. V trimming: 3 bases; J trimming: 0 bases; junction bases outside the gene matches: 5. CDR3 DNA: TGTGCCATCAGTGATCCCGACAGGGACTCCTACGAGCAGTACTTC. It yields the protein CAISDPDRDSYEQYF.

The CDR3 coding sequence is TGCAGTGCTAGAGAGGCAGGGTTAGCCAAAAACATTCAGTACTTC. As protein: CSAREAGLAKNIQYF. V usage is TRBV20-1 and J usage is TRBJ2-4; TRBD1 is a possible D gene (5 bases). V lost 0 bases, J lost 0 bases, and 9 bases lay in between. Per the germline V gene, CDR1 is DFQATT and CDR2 is SNEGSKA (reference sequence). The CDR3 has 15 amino acids.

This clonotype showed up just a few times. The gene calls are TRBV12-3 or TRBV12-4 and TRBJ1-1; a possible D gene is TRBD1 (5 bases). This CDR3 has 15 residues. Trimming stripped 4 bases from V and 1 base from J, with 13 bases between. The CDR3 DNA reads as TGTGCCAGCAGTTGGGCCGGGGGGACGAACACTGAAGCTTTCTTT. It codes for CASSWAGGTNTEAFF.

The chain has TRBV4-2 and TRBJ2-3; D gene ambiguous. V lost 0 bases and J 11 bases, leaving 15 bases between the germline ends. CDR3 length: 14 residues. Germline-derived CDR1 and CDR2 are LGHNA and YNFKEQ. The DNA of the CDR3 is TGTGCCAGCAGCCAAGATCGGGCCCCAGATGAGCAGTATTTT. Translated: CASSQDRAPDEQYF.